A single sample is the source of the 24 T cell receptor beta chains below, sequenced in a study of T cells after yellow fever vaccination. TCRdb itself ran the 5' RACE reads through MiXCR, one entry per CDR3 protein. The repertoire holds about 260,000 distinct CDR3 sequences, roughly 5% seen once, with roughly 3.3% in the top ten. The sample consisted of CD4+ T cells sorted from PBMCs, taken on the day of the yellow fever booster vaccination. The receptors were sampled from a man younger than 35 who received the YFV17D yellow fever vaccine.

This clonotype was recorded a few times. The chain carries TRBV7-3 and TRBJ2-5, with D maybe TRBD1 (6 bases). The CDR3 extends over 16 amino acids. Germline CDR1 and CDR2: SGHTA and FQGTGA. Trimming pared 4 bases from V and 4 bases from J, leaving 19 bases between. CDR3 residues: CASSSEPAGVAETQYF. The CDR3 region has the DNA TGTGCCAGCAGCTCCGAACCTGCAGGGGTGGCAGAGACCCAGTACTTC.

This clonotype was counted between two and nine times. The chain recombines TRBV5-1 with TRBJ1-6; possible D gene TRBD1, 5 bases. Germline V CDR1 and CDR2: SGHRS, YFSETQ. This CDR3 comprises 15 residues. Trimming pared 7 bases from V and 6 bases from J, leaving 17 bases between. This chain's CDR3 is CASAHRDGRNSPLHF. In DNA, the CDR3 is TGCGCCAGCGCTCACCGGGACGGTCGTAATTCACCCCTCCACTTT.

In its sample, this clonotype was seen a few times. The V gene is TRBV28, the J gene TRBJ1-1; no clear D. The germline V gene has CDR1 MDHEN and CDR2 SYDVKM. The CDR3 sequence is 13 residues long. Trimming removed 6 bases from V and 10 bases from J, with 18 bases in between. CDR3 amino acids: CASSFLWSPGAFF. The CDR3 bases are TGTGCCAGCAGCTTCCTTTGGTCCCCTGGAGCTTTCTTT.

This clonotype was counted a few times. The J gene is TRBJ2-3, the V gene TRBV9; D is perhaps TRBD2 (6 bases). Trimming stripped 4 bases from V and 0 bases from J, with 18 bases between. This CDR3 has 17 residues. CDR1 is SGDLS, CDR2 YYNGEE, per germline. CDR3 nucleotides: TGTGCCAGCAGCCCCCTGGGACTTTTCACTAGCACAGATACGCAGTATTTT. This translates into CASSPLGLFTSTDTQYF.

This clonotype showed up just a few times. The rearrangement uses TRBV30 and TRBJ1-2; tentatively, D is TRBD1 (5 bases). Deletions cut 0 bases from V and 6 bases from J, with 11 bases between. The germline V gene encodes CDR1 GTSNPN and CDR2 SVGIG (reference sequence). The CDR3 has 13 amino acids. The CDR3 reads CAWSVSGYDGYTF. CDR3 DNA sequence: TGTGCCTGGAGTGTATCAGGGTACGATGGCTACACCTTC.

The chain carries TRBV10-3 and TRBJ2-1, with TRBD2 matching 7 bases. With V trimmed by 4 bases and J by 3 bases, 6 bases remained unmatched. This CDR3 contains 15 residues. Germline assignment: CDR1 ENHRY and CDR2 SYGVKD. The CDR3 loop reads CAISVGGSYYNEQFF. The CDR3 DNA follows: TGTGCCATCAGTGTCGGGGGGTCCTACTACAATGAGCAGTTCTTC.

This clonotype was recorded a few times. The chain couples TRBV4-3 to TRBJ2-3; D is ambiguous. V lost 0 bases and J 0 bases, leaving 10 bases between the germline ends. The germline CDR1 and CDR2 sequences are LGHNA and YSLEER. The CDR3 length is 16 residues. CDR3 in amino acids: CASSQDRRSSTDTQYF. CDR3 coding DNA: TGCGCCAGCAGCCAAGATCGGCGGTCGAGCACAGATACGCAGTATTTT.

This clonotype was recorded at least ten times. The CDR3 DNA sequence: TGCGCCAGCAGTCACGGGCTAGCGGGCAACACCGGGGAGCTGTTTTTT. Translation gives CASSHGLAGNTGELFF. This chain uses TRBV23-1 with TRBJ2-2, with 8 positions matching TRBD2. TRBV23-1 has ORF status, its function being uncertain. Trimming took 3 bases from V and 2 from J; bases not matched to a gene: 5. The CDR3 runs to 16 residues.

The chain couples TRBV28 to TRBJ1-1; tentatively, D is TRBD1 (5 bases). CDR3 length equals 13 residues. The ends were cut back, 7 bases at V and 4 bases at J, with 13 bases in the middle. Germline values: CDR1 MDHEN, CDR2 SYDVKM. The CDR3, as DNA: TGTGCCAGCACCCTATATGGGACCACTGAAGCTTTCTTT. It translates to CASTLYGTTEAFF.

This clonotype was recorded at least ten times. The CDR3 nucleotides are TGCGCCAGCAGACTCCAGGGAGCAGATACGCAGTATTTT. Translation gives CASRLQGADTQYF. V usage is TRBV4-1 and J usage is TRBJ2-3, with D perhaps matching TRBD1 or TRBD2 (5 bases each). The CDR3 is made up of 13 amino acids. CDR1 and CDR2 from the germline V gene are MGHRA and YSYEKL. Trimming pared 6 bases from V and 4 bases from J, leaving 11 bases between.

This chain uses TRBV4-1 with TRBJ1-5; no definite D call. This CDR3 region has 14 residues. V lost 4 bases to trimming and J lost 6 bases, with 13 bases between them. Germline lookup yields CDR1 MGHRA and CDR2 YSYEKL. DNA for the CDR3: TGCGCCAGCAGCCGGCGGGGTGTGGGTCAGCCCCAGCATTTT. Its protein product is CASSRRGVGQPQHF.

This chain connects TRBV4-2 to TRBJ1-6; no clear D. CDR1 is LGHNA and CDR2 is YNFKEQ in the germline V gene. The V and J ends lost 4 bases and 8 bases respectively, with 12 bases between them. This CDR3 comprises 14 residues. The CDR3 reads CASSLDHGDSPLHF. As DNA, the CDR3 is TGTGCCAGCAGCCTAGATCACGGAGATTCACCCCTCCACTTT.

This clonotype has more than one count but fewer than ten. J is TRBJ2-5 and V is TRBV6-2 or TRBV6-3; TRBD2 might be the D (6 bases). CDR3 length: 21 residues. Trimming removed 6 bases at V and 5 bases at J, with 37 bases between. Germline V CDR1 and CDR2: MNHEY, SVGEGT. The CDR3 reads CASSLPHTPRAGNGLRETQYF. The CDR3 nucleotides read TGTGCCAGCAGCTTACCTCATACTCCTAGGGCGGGGAACGGGCTTAGGGAGACCCAGTACTTC.

A few counts support this clonotype. V is TRBV19 and J is TRBJ2-7; TRBD1 might be the D (6 bases). Germline-derived CDR1 and CDR2 are LNHDA and SQIVND (reference sequence). The CDR3 totals 14 residues. Trimming took 2 bases from V and 2 from J, leaving 10 bases between them. The CDR3 loop is CASSINRATYEQYF. The CDR3 DNA reads TGTGCCAGTAGTATAAACAGGGCAACCTACGAGCAGTACTTC.

The chain combines TRBV6-6 with TRBJ1-6; D uncertain. Germline values: CDR1 MNHNY, CDR2 SVGAGI (reference sequence). The germline V and J ends were trimmed by 2 bases and 7 bases, with 3 bases remaining between them. The CDR3 runs 12 residues. The DNA for the CDR3 is TGTGCCAGCAGTTACGACAATTCACCCCTCCACTTT. Amino acid sequence: CASSYDNSPLHF.

This clonotype appeared many times. The rearrangement links TRBV7-9 to TRBJ2-7, with D unresolved. This CDR3 is built from 16 residues. Trimming left V 6 bases short and J 5 bases short, with 23 bases between. Germline CDR1 and CDR2: SEHNR and FQNEAQ (reference sequence). This chain's CDR3 is CASSKTLGLFPDEQYV. DNA of the CDR3: TGTGCCAGCAGTAAAACCCTGGGCCTTTTTCCCGACGAGCAGTACGTC.

This clonotype appeared a few times. The gene calls are TRBV7-2 and TRBJ2-4; no definite D call. CDR1 SGHTA and CDR2 FQGNSA come from the germline V gene. CDR3 length equals 15 residues. V lost 5 bases and J 8 bases, leaving 19 bases between the germline ends. The CDR3 DNA reads as TGTGCCAGCAGCCCGGCTTCCGCCCCGTGGGACATTCAGTACTTC. It codes for CASSPASAPWDIQYF. Full variable domain (remainder filled in from reference TRBV7-2 and TRBJ2-4): GAGVSQSPSNKVTEKGKDVELRCDPISGHTALYWYRQSLGQGLEFLIYFQGNSAPDKSGLPSDRFSAERTGGSVSTLTIQRTQQEDSAVYLCASSPASAPWDIQYFGAGTRLSVL.

The table lists this clonotype with a few counts. This rearrangement joins TRBV25-1 to TRBJ2-2, with unresolved D. V was shortened by 10 bases and J by 6 bases, with 9 bases between the two germline ends. The CDR3 is made up of 11 amino acids. Looked up from germline, CDR1 is MGHDK and CDR2 is SYGVNS. CDR3 in amino acids: CATFQSGELFF. CDR3 sequence (DNA): TGTGCCACGTTCCAGTCCGGGGAGCTGTTTTTT.

This clonotype has more than one count but fewer than ten. The CDR3 spells CASSSPPGQERSGANVLTF. The DNA of the CDR3 is TGTGCCAGCAGCTCGCCCCCGGGACAGGAACGCTCTGGGGCCAACGTCCTGACTTTC. The chain has TRBV7-9 and TRBJ2-6, with 8 bases identical to TRBD1. Germline CDR1 is SEHNR and CDR2 is FQNEAQ (reference sequence). V was pared by 4 bases and J by 0 bases, with 11 bases of the junction left unmatched. This CDR3 has 19 amino acids.

This clonotype showed up many times. The J gene is TRBJ2-3, the V gene TRBV14; TRBD1 matches at 7 bases. The CDR3 loop spans 15 amino acids. Germline CDR1 and CDR2: SGHDN and FVKESK. Trimming cost V 5 bases and J 0 bases; bases outside gene matches: 5. The CDR3 loop is CASSSGQPSTDTQYF. The CDR3 nucleotides are TGTGCCAGCAGCTCGGGACAGCCTAGCACAGATACGCAGTATTTT.

This clonotype was picked up a small number of times. The rearrangement joins TRBV7-6 to TRBJ1-1; D not certain. CDR3 length: 14 amino acids. Between the trimmed V and J ends, which lost 3 bases and 7 bases, there was a span of 15 bases. Germline loops: CDR1 SGHVS, CDR2 FNYEAQ. CDR3 amino acids: CASSFSANSREAFF. DNA of the CDR3: TGTGCCAGCAGCTTTTCGGCCAACTCCCGTGAAGCTTTCTTT.

The sample holds many counts of this clonotype. The genes are TRBV4-3 and TRBJ2-4; D is unresolved. This CDR3 is built from 15 residues. With 0 bases removed from V and 8 bases from J, the gap between germline ends came to 14 bases. Germline CDR1 reads LGHNA; CDR2 reads YSLEER. CDR3 in amino acids: CASSQDLGFSDIQYF. CDR3 sequence (DNA): TGCGCCAGCAGCCAAGATCTCGGGTTTTCGGACATTCAGTACTTC.

The V gene is TRBV6-2 or TRBV6-3, the J gene TRBJ1-2, with 7 bases matching TRBD1. The germline gives CDR1 MNHEY, CDR2 SVGEGT. The CDR3 length is 13 residues. The J segment lost 8 bases and the V segment lost 2 bases, leaving 5 bases of the junction unmatched. Here the CDR3 reads CASSYRQGGGYTF. CDR3 sequence (DNA): TGTGCCAGCAGTTACCGACAGGGAGGAGGCTACACCTTC.

This clonotype was counted ten times or more. The V call is TRBV12-3 or TRBV12-4, the J call TRBJ2-5; D is unresolved. Between the trimmed V and J ends, which lost 2 bases and 4 bases, there was a span of 5 bases. The CDR3 length is 12 residues. The CDR3 nucleotides are TGTGCCAGCAGTTTACAGTTAGAGACCCAGTACTTC. Its translation is CASSLQLETQYF.